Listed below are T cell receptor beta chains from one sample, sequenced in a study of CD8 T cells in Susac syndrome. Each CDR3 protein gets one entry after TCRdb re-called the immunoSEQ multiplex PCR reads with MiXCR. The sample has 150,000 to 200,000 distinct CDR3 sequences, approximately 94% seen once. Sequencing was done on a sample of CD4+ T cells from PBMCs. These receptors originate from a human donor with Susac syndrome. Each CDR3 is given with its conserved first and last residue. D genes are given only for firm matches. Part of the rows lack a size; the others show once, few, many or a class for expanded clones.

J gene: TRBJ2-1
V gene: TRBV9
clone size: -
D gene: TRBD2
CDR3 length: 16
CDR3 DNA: TGTGCCAGCAGCGTAGGGGGCGGGGGATCCTACAATGAGCAGTTCTTC
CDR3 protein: CASSVGGGGSYNEQFF

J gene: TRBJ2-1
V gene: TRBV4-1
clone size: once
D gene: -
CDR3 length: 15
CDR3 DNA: TGCGCCAGCAGCCAAGTTGCGGGCTCCTACAATGAGCAGTTCTTC
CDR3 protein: CASSQVAGSYNEQFF

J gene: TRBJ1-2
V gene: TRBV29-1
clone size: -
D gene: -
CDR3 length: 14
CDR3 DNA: TGCAGCGTTGAGCGACAGACCAATAACTATGGCTACACCTTC
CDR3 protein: CSVERQTNNYGYTF

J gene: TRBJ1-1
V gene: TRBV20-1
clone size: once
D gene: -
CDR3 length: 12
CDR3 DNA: TGCAGTGCTAGAGACAGGGATCTTGGAGCTTTCTTT
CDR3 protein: CSARDRDLGAFF

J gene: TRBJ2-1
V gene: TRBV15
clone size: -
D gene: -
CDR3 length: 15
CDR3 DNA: TGTGCCACCAGCAGGGCCGGGACTTCGTACAATGAGCAGTTCTTC
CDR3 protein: CATSRAGTSYNEQFF

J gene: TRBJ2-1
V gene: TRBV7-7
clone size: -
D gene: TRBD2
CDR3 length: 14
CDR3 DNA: TGTGCCAGCAGCGCCGGGACTAGCGGGGGGAAGCAGTTCTTC
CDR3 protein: CASSAGTSGGKQFF

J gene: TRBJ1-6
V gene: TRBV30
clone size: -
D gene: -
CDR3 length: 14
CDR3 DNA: TGTGCCTGGAGTCTTGGGGTAGGATGGTCACCCCTCCACTTT
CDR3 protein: CAWSLGVGWSPLHF

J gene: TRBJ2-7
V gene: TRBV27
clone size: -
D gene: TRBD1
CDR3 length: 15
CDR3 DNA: TGTGCCAGCAGTCCTCGGACAGGGATGTCCTACGAGCAGTACTTC
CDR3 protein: CASSPRTGMSYEQYF

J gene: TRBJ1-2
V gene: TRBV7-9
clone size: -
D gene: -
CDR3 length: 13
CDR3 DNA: TGTGCCAGCAGCCCTTTCCGAGCCCTTGGCTACACCTTC
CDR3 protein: CASSPFRALGYTF

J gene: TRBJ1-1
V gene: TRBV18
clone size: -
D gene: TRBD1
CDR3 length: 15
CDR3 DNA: TGTGCCAGCTCCGGGACAGCTAACATGAACACTGAAGCTTTCTTT
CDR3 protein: CASSGTANMNTEAFF

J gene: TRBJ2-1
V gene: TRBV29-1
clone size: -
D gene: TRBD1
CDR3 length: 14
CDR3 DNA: TGCAGCGTCCTGAAGGGGGCAAGCTACAATGAGCAGTTCTTC
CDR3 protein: CSVLKGASYNEQFF

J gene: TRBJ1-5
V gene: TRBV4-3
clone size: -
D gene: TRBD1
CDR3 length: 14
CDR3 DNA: TGCGCCAGCAGCCGAACAGGGGAGGGGCAGCCCCAGCATTTT
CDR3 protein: CASSRTGEGQPQHF

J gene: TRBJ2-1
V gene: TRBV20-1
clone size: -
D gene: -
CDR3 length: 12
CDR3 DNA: TGCAGTGCTACAGATGGGGCTCCAGCCAGGTTCTTC
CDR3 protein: CSATDGAPARFF

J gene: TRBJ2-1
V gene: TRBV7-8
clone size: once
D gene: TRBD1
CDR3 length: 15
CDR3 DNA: TGTGCCAGCAGCTCGGGACAGGGAAGATCCAATGAGCAGTTCTTC
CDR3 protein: CASSSGQGRSNEQFF

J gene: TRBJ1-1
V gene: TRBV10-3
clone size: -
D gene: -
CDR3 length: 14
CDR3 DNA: TGTGCCGCCTACACCGGACACTCACCCACTGAAGCTTTCTTT
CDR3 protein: CAAYTGHSPTEAFF

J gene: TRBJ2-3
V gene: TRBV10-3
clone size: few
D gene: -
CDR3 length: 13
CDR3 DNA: TGTGCCAGTACCCGGGACAGCACAGATACGCAGTATTTT
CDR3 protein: CASTRDSTDTQYF

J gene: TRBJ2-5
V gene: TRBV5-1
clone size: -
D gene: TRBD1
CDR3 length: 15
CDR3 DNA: TGCGCCAGCAGCTCCGGGACAGGGGAAACGGAGACCCAGTACTTC
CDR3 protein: CASSSGTGETETQYF

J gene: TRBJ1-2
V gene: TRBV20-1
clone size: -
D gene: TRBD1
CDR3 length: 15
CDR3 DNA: TGCAGTGCTAGAGAAGGAACAGGGGGATGGTATGGCTACACCTTC
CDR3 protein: CSAREGTGGWYGYTF

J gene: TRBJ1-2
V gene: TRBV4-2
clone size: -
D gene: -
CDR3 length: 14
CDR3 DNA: TGTGCCAGCAGCCGCCTCGGACCTAACTATGGCTACACCTTC
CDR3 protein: CASSRLGPNYGYTF

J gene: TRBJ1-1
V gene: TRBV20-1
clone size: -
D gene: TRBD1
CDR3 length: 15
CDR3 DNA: TGCAGTGCTACGATTTCTGGGACAGGGGAAGCTGAAGCTTTCTTT
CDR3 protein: CSATISGTGEAEAFF

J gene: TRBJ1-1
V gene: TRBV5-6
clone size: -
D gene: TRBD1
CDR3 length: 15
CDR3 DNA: TGTGCCAGCAGCCCCCGGACAGGAATGAACACTGAAGCTTTCTTT
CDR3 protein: CASSPRTGMNTEAFF

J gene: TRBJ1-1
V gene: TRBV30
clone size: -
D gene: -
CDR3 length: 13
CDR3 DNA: TGTGCCTGGAGTAACAAGAAGTACACTGAAGCTTTCTTT
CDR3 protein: CAWSNKKYTEAFF

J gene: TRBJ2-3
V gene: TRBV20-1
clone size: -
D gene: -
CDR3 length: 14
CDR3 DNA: TGCAGTGCTGGAGGACAGAACAGGGCCGATACGCAGTATTTT
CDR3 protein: CSAGGQNRADTQYF

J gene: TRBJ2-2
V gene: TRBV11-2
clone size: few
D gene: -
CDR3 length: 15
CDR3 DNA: TGTGCCAGCAGCTTACGGGGTCAGAACACCGGGGAGCTGTTTTTT
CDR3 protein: CASSLRGQNTGELFF